Listed here is a single T cell receptor (beta chain). Original data processing: For nucleated cells, counts were estimated from reference gene primer amplification. The table came from immunoSEQ multiplex PCR; TCRdb's copy has only in-frame clones and leaves some out. V and J calls and clone size are those listed in that table; D and trimming were worked out from the DNA. The repertoire includes roughly 30,000 clones, roughly nine tenths of them detected once, and 25% to 35% sits in the top ten. The data are from a study of blood T cell repertoires in COVID-19. Study details: Acute and convalescent COVID-19 samples came from the United States, Italy and Spain. From T cells, B-cell-depleted T cells, or PBMCs came the material, which was cDNA or gDNA.

Trimming shortened V by 2 bases and J by 0 bases, and 4 bases separated the two germline ends. Germline CDR1 and CDR2: LNHDA and SQIVND (reference sequence). This CDR3 spans 13 amino acids. Sequenced sample: peripheral blood. This clonotype was sampled from an elderly man with acute or convalescent COVID-19. The rearrangement links TRBV19 to TRBJ1-1; D is undetermined. The chain's CDR3 is CASSIQMNTEAFF. CDR3 nucleotides: TGTGCCAGTAGTATACAAATGAACACTGAAGCTTTCTTT.